This entry lists 20 T cell receptor beta chains sequenced from one sample in a study of tissue T cells after allogeneic stem cell transplantation. Measured with immunoSEQ multiplex PCR; TCRdb has only the in-frame clones, and not every one. The sample holds 1,500 to 2,000 clones, nearly 45% seen once. Indicated time point: mouse harvest day 14 after allogeneic transplant. Each mouse received 10^7 T-cell-depleted marrow cells plus 10^6 splenic CD5+ T cells by tail vein. Input material: gut tissue. The receptor source for this set is a female BALB/c mouse given C57BL/6 T cells with graft-versus-host disease after an allogeneic hematopoietic cell transplant.

With regard to this clone: The gene names given are mouse names. This CDR3 reads CASSPGTNTEVFF. Incomplete CDR3 DNA: TGTGCCAGCAGCCCCGGGACAAACACAGAAGTCTTC. This chain uses TRBV26 with TRBJ1-1; no reliable D call. The read ends 1 residue early relative to the CDR3; the germline J gene fills the gap. The CDR3 length is 13 residues. Germline CDR1 is KGHPV and CDR2 is FQNQEV (reference sequence). Trimming left V 6 bases short and J 0 bases short, with 8 bases between.

Comment on this clone: Mouse names are used for the genes. The read falls 1 residue short of the CDR3 end, and the missing part is taken from the germline J gene. The chain uses TRBV12-1 and TRBJ2-5; no definite D call. This CDR3 comprises 12 residues. The germline CDR1 and CDR2 sequences are SGHSN and HYEKVE. V was cut by 1 base and J by 1 base, with 2 bases left in between. CDR3 DNA (partial): TGTGCCAGCTCTCTTCACCAAGACACCCAGTAC. Translation: CASSLHQDTQY. The whole CDR3 protein reads CASSLHQDTQYF.

On this clone: Mouse gene names apply. With the read ending 1 residue before the CDR3 end, the germline J gene is used to fill in that end. The chain couples TRBV5 to TRBJ2-1, with TRBD2 matching over 8 bases. Germline trimming cut 0 bases from V and 5 bases from J; bases unmatched to any gene: 0. The germline V gene has CDR1 LGHNA and CDR2 YNLKQL (reference sequence). The CDR3 is 14 residues long. CDR3 DNA, as far as it was read: TGTGCCAGCAGCCAAGACTGGGGGGATGCTGAGCAGTTC. Translated: CASSQDWGDAEQF. The whole CDR3 protein is CASSQDWGDAEQFF.

A remark on this clone: Mouse gene names and germline throughout. CDR3 sequence reads: CASSLWGSQNTLYF. The covered CDR3 bases are TGTGCCAGCAGTCTGTGGGGTTCTCAAAACACCTTGTAC. J is TRBJ2-4 and V is TRBV26; D unclear. The read gets to within 1 residue of the CDR3 end, and the germline J gene fills in the rest. Per germline, CDR1 KGHPV and CDR2 FQNQEV (reference sequence). CDR3 length: 14 residues. V lost 1 base, J lost 2 bases, and 7 bases lay in between.

As to this clone: Gene names are mouse gene names. The CDR3 end is not reached by the read, which stops 1 residue before it; the germline J gene fills it in. The V gene is TRBV13-1, the J gene TRBJ1-4; D not resolved. The CDR3 extends over 13 amino acids. Germline V CDR1 and CDR2: NSHNY, SYGAGN. The germline V and J ends were trimmed by 5 bases and 0 bases, with 5 bases remaining between them. The CDR3 bases that were read are TGTGCCAGCAGGAGGGTTTCCAACGAAAGATTATTT. Translation gives CASRRVSNERLF. The entire CDR3 protein reads CASRRVSNERLFF. The complete variable domain, with remaining parts taken from reference TRBV13-1 and TRBJ1-4, reads EAAVTQSPRNKVTVTGGNVTLSCRQTNSHNYMYWYRQDTGHGLRLIHYSYGAGNLRIGDVPDGYKATRTTQEDFFLLLELASPSQTSLYFCASRRVSNERLFFGHGTKLSVL.

This clone occurred a few times. Germline and genes here are mouse. Incomplete CDR3 DNA: TGTGCCAGCAGACGGGACTGGGGGTATGAACAGTAC. Translated, it gives CASRRDWGYEQY. The full-length CDR3 reads as CASRRDWGYEQYF. The V call is TRBV26, the J call TRBJ2-7, with 11 bases lining up with TRBD2. The CDR3 is cut off 1 residue early in the read; its end comes from the germline J gene. Per germline, CDR1 KGHPV and CDR2 FQNQEV (reference sequence). This CDR3 has 13 residues. J lost 4 bases, V lost 6 bases, and 2 bases had no gene match.

A few counts support this clone. Gene names and germline refer to mouse. The DNA ends 1 residue before the CDR3 does, and the rest of the CDR3 is filled in from the germline J gene. The chain is built from TRBV16 and TRBJ1-4; maybe TRBD1 (6 bases). V lost 2 bases and J 3 bases, leaving 10 bases between the germline ends. Germline CDR1 SGHSA, CDR2 FRNQAP. This CDR3 is 15 amino acids long. CDR3 bases read: TGTGCAAGCAGCTTACTTGGACAGACCAACGAAAGATTATTT. Encoded protein: CASSLLGQTNERLF. The whole CDR3 reads CASSLLGQTNERLFF.

As regards this clone: The genes and germline here are from mouse. The read halts 1 residue ahead of the CDR3 end, with the missing end drawn from the germline J gene. The chain uses TRBV21 and TRBJ2-5; weak D call: TRBD1 (6 bases). TRBV21 is an ORF for which the function is uncertain. Deletions cut 6 bases from V and 0 bases from J, with 10 bases between. This CDR3 is 14 amino acids long. Partial CDR3 DNA: TGTGCTAGCAGCCGGGACAATAACCAAGACACCCAGTAC. Protein: CASSRDNNQDTQY. The entire CDR3 sequence reads CASSRDNNQDTQYF.

A few counts support this clone. Gene names refer to mouse genes. Read data end 1 residue before the CDR3 end; the end is taken from the germline J gene. The rearrangement joins TRBV26 to TRBJ2-4; D not resolved. Trimming left V 2 bases short and J 1 base short, with 4 bases between. Germline V gene sequence: CDR1 KGHPV, CDR2 FQNQEV (reference sequence). The CDR3 sequence is 13 residues long. The CDR3 region is CASSLGRQNTLYF. Incomplete CDR3 DNA: TGTGCCAGCAGTCTGGGGCGTCAAAACACCTTGTAC. Complete variable domain (other parts from reference TRBV26 and TRBJ2-4): NSKVIQTPRYLVKGQGQKAKMRCIPEKGHPVVFWYQQNKNNEFKFLINFQNQEVLQQIDMTEKRFSAECPSNSPCSLEIQSSEAGDSALYLCASSLGRQNTLYFGAGTRLSVL.

In its sample, this clone is large (0.1 to 1%). Here the gene names and germline are mouse. The observed sequence ends 1 residue before the CDR3 terminus, with the missing tail filled in from the germline J gene. This chain connects TRBV19 to TRBJ2-7, with D uncertain. The germline CDR1 and CDR2 sequences are FNHDT and SITEND (reference sequence). The CDR3 has 11 amino acids. Trimming stripped 4 bases from V and 4 bases from J, with 6 bases between. The CDR3 bases that were read are TGTGCCAGCAGTCCCTCTTATGAACAGTAC. This gives the protein CASSPSYEQY. The whole CDR3 region reads CASSPSYEQYF.

In regard to this clone: Genes here carry mouse names. The read gets to within 1 residue of the CDR3 end, and the germline J gene fills in the rest. This rearrangement joins TRBV26 to TRBJ2-3; unclear D gene. CDR3 length equals 12 residues. The germline gives CDR1 KGHPV, CDR2 FQNQEV (reference sequence). With 2 bases removed from V and 2 bases from J, the gap between germline ends came to 2 bases. CDR3 DNA, as far as it was read: TGTGCCAGCAGTCTGGCTGCAGAAACGCTGTAT. The encoded protein is CASSLAAETLY. In full, the CDR3 reads CASSLAAETLYF.

Judged by abundance, this clone is large. These gene names are mouse names. The CDR3 extends 1 residue past the end of the read, so its final part is completed from the germline J gene. The chain has TRBV2 and TRBJ2-7; D not certain. CDR1 and CDR2 from the germline V gene are LGHNA and YSYQKL. This CDR3 has 14 amino acids. V dropped 0 bases and J dropped 0 bases, with 6 bases sitting between them. CDR3 DNA (partial): TGTGCCAGCAGCCAAGATCCCAACTCCTATGAACAGTAC. Residues: CASSQDPNSYEQY. The CDR3 as a whole reads CASSQDPNSYEQYF.

This clone was detected once. The gene names here belong to mouse. Coverage ceases 1 residue before the CDR3 finishes, and the germline J gene fills in the end. This rearrangement joins TRBV2 to TRBJ2-5, with a possible D match to TRBD1 (6 bases). The CDR3 has 13 amino acids. V was trimmed by 4 bases and J by 5 bases, leaving 10 bases between them. Germline assignment: CDR1 LGHNA and CDR2 YSYQKL. Partial CDR3 DNA: TGTGCCAGCAGCCCAGGGGAAGGAGACACCCAGTAC. Its protein is CASSPGEGDTQY. The whole CDR3 sequence is CASSPGEGDTQYF.

By share, this clone ranks as large. All gene names here are mouse names. The CDR3 spells CASSLSGAEQFF. The part of the CDR3 DNA that was read is TGTGCCAGCAGTCTGTCCGGTGCTGAGCAGTTC. This chain links TRBV26 with TRBJ2-1, with unresolved D. With the read ending 1 residue before the CDR3 end, the germline J gene is used to fill in that end. Germline-derived CDR1 and CDR2 are KGHPV and FQNQEV (reference sequence). V gave up 0 bases and J gave up 6 bases, with 3 bases separating them. This CDR3 spans 12 amino acids.

A word on this clone: The gene names here belong to mouse. The read stops 1 residue short of the end of the CDR3; the missing end is completed from the germline J gene. The gene calls are TRBV3 and TRBJ2-7; D perhaps matches TRBD1 (6 bases). In germline, CDR1 is SNHLY, CDR2 FYNGKV (reference sequence). This CDR3 is built from 12 residues. Trimming stripped 6 bases from V and 3 bases from J, with 9 bases between. The CDR3 bases that were read are TGTGCCAGCAGACAGGACAGCTATGAACAGTAC. Translated, it gives CASRQDSYEQY. The full CDR3 protein reads CASRQDSYEQYF.

Regarding this clone: Gene names denote mouse genes. From the germline J gene comes the end of the CDR3, since the read stops 1 residue before it. This chain uses TRBV26 with TRBJ1-1; the D is unclear. Germline CDR1 and CDR2: KGHPV and FQNQEV (reference sequence). The CDR3 has 12 residues. V dropped 2 bases and J dropped 1 base, with 2 bases sitting between them. The part of the CDR3 DNA that was read is TGTGCCAGCAGTCTGAGAAACACAGAAGTCTTC. This translates into CASSLRNTEVF. The whole CDR3 protein reads CASSLRNTEVFF.

About this clone: Genes and germline are mouse. The CDR3 goes on 1 residue after the read ends, and that part is filled in from the germline J gene. This chain connects TRBV19 to TRBJ2-4, with 8 bases fitting TRBD2. The CDR3 contains 16 residues. The germline V gene has CDR1 FNHDT and CDR2 SITEND (reference sequence). V was clipped by 4 bases and J by 1 base; unmatched bases: 8. Here the CDR3 reads CASSRGGGRGQNTLYF. The sequenced CDR3 bases are TGTGCCAGCAGTCGTGGGGGGGGGCGCGGTCAAAACACCTTGTAC. The variable domain in full, with the rest retrieved from reference TRBV19 and TRBJ2-4, is GGIITQTPKFLIGQEGQKLTLKCQQNFNHDTMYWYRQDSGKGLRLIYYSITENDLQKGDLSEGYDASREKKSSFSLTVTSAQKNEMAVFLCASSRGGGRGQNTLYFGAGTRLSVL.

This clone turned up a few times. Gene names and germline match the mouse. From the germline J gene comes the end of the CDR3, since the read stops 1 residue before it. This sequence joins TRBV26 and TRBJ1-2, with D unresolved. V was trimmed by 3 bases and J by 0 bases, leaving 8 bases between them. The CDR3 totals 14 residues. Germline-derived CDR1 and CDR2 are KGHPV and FQNQEV (reference sequence). The CDR3 spells CASSLQVANSDYTF. Partial CDR3 DNA: TGTGCCAGCAGTCTCCAGGTTGCAAACTCCGACTACACC.

This clone has just a few counts. Any gene name here is a mouse gene name. The read comes to an end 1 residue before the CDR3 does, leaving the germline J gene to fill in the end. J is TRBJ1-4 and V is TRBV26; D gene uncertain. Trimming cost V 3 bases and J 0 bases, with 2 bases left between them. Looked up from germline, CDR1 is KGHPV and CDR2 is FQNQEV (reference sequence). The CDR3 runs 13 residues. Here the CDR3 reads CASSLISNERLFF. The sequenced CDR3 bases are TGTGCCAGCAGTCTTATTTCCAACGAAAGATTATTT.

This clone was detected a few times. Gene names and germline refer to mouse. Partial CDR3 DNA: TGTGCCAGCAGTCTGACAGATTCCTATAATTCGCCCCTCTAC. It specifies CASSLTDSYNSPLY. The entire CDR3 reads CASSLTDSYNSPLYF. V gene TRBV26 combines with J gene TRBJ1-6; D gene ambiguous. Read coverage stops 1 residue before the CDR3 terminus; the germline J gene supplies the remainder. TRBJ1-6 is identified as an open reading frame with a role that is uncertain. V gave up 2 bases and J gave up 0 bases, with 5 bases separating them. Germline assignment: CDR1 KGHPV and CDR2 FQNQEV (reference sequence). The CDR3 is 15 amino acids.